The 6 T cell receptor beta chains reported below all come from one sample, sequenced in a study of tumor and adjacent non-tumor tissue in lung cancer (dated by TCRdb to the late 2010s). Library creation used multiplex PCR. Sequencing used an Illumina HiSeq 2500. TCRbeta libraries were constructed through three rounds of nested PCR with primers (Table S4) according to protocols modified from ARM-PCR. TCRdb reran the public reads through fastp at Q25 and MiXCR, keeping productive beta chains. For every CDR3 protein sequence, its rows merge into one entry that carries the most common genes and DNA. For this sample the table gives 100,000 to 150,000 distinct CDR3 sequences, of which 60% to 70% were detected only once. The ten largest clones capture around 13% of the sample. RNA was isolated from bulk, unsorted tissue, and RNA quality was assessed with a NanoDrop ND-1000 and an Agilent 2100. Input material: lung tumor tissue. Receptors were obtained from a man aged 25-45 years with non-small cell lung cancer.

Turning to this clonotype: Relative to the germline gene, one junction end is altered; a read error may explain this. This chain links TRBV7-8 with TRBJ2-4, with 9 nucleotides matching TRBD2. From germline, CDR1 is SGHVS and CDR2 FQNEAQ. The CDR3 consists of 16 residues. This CDR3 is CVSSSLAGISQNIQYF. As DNA, the CDR3 is TGTGTCAGCAGCTCTCTAGCGGGAATCAGCCAAAACATTCAGTACTTC.

Many counts were recorded for this clonotype. The chain employs TRBV6-6 and TRBJ1-1, with D unclear. CDR1 is MNHNY, CDR2 SVGAGI, per germline (reference sequence). CDR3 length: 14 residues. V was clipped by 3 bases and J by 4 bases, with 12 bases between them. CDR3 nucleotide sequence: TGTGCCAGCAGTTATCGGTCCGGTGGCACTGAAGCTTTCTTT. It encodes CASSYRSGGTEAFF.

This clonotype has at least ten counts. This sequence joins TRBV4-1 and TRBJ2-7; TRBD2 is a possible D gene (7 bases). CDR1 and CDR2 from the germline V gene are MGHRA and YSYEKL. Trimming took off 0 bases at V and 2 bases at J, with 14 bases between the two ends. There are 16 residues in the CDR3. DNA of the CDR3: TGCGCCAGCAGCCAAGATGAACAGGGAGGGACCTACGAGCAGTACTTC. Amino acids: CASSQDEQGGTYEQYF.

This rearrangement joins TRBV20-1 to TRBJ2-7; 9 nucleotides agree with TRBD2. The CDR3 is made up of 15 amino acids. With V trimmed by 1 base and J by 6 bases, 10 bases remained unmatched. Germline values: CDR1 DFQATT, CDR2 SNEGSKA (reference sequence). CDR3 sequence: CSARGVGGRAVEQYF. CDR3 nucleotide sequence: TGCAGTGCTAGAGGGGTCGGCGGGAGGGCTGTCGAGCAGTACTTC.

Comment on this clonotype: This sequence may be a read error, since a much larger clone differs from it by one base. The chain couples TRBV20-1 to TRBJ2-1; D not resolved. CDR1 and CDR2 (germline): DFQATT, SNEGSKA (reference sequence). This CDR3 comprises 13 residues. The CDR3 nucleotides are TGCAGTGCTACAGGCGGCGAATACAATGAGCTGTTCTTC. Its protein product is CSATGGEYNELFF.

A remark on this clonotype: A read error is possible here, since a much larger clone lies one base away. The V call is TRBV20-1, the J call TRBJ2-7; 13 bases line up with TRBD2. The V gene end was trimmed by 3 bases and the J gene end by 4 bases; junction bases not matched to a gene: 9. The CDR3 length is 16 residues. Germline V lookup: CDR1 DFQATT, CDR2 SNEGSKA (reference sequence). CDR3 in DNA: TGCAGTGCTAGTCTACTAGCGGGAGGGCCCTGTTACGAGCAGTACTTC. Protein product: CSASLLAGGPCYEQYF.